A single sample gave rise to the 19 T cell receptor beta chains below, sequenced in a study of blood T cells in healthy people across ages. A second PCR of about 7 to 12 cycles used a sample-barcoded 5' primer and a J-beta primer mix. TCRdb re-called the 5' RACE reads with MiXCR, one entry per CDR3 protein. In the table there are some 1,800,000 distinct CDR3 sequences, around 40% of which are singletons. Sequencing was done on a sample of blood. Receptors were obtained from a human donor in good health.

This clonotype has a handful of counts. This sequence joins TRBV4-3 and TRBJ2-3, with 7 bases identical to TRBD1. The CDR3 has 15 residues. Per germline, CDR1 LGHNA and CDR2 YSLEER. V was pared by 0 bases and J by 4 bases, with 4 bases of the junction left unmatched. Written as DNA, the CDR3 is TGCGCCAGCAGCCAAGACTGGGACAGTTCAGATACGCAGTATTTT. It codes for CASSQDWDSSDTQYF.

The chain links TRBV5-8 to TRBJ2-1; 10 bases agree with TRBD1. CDR3 size: 15 residues. Germline CDR1 SGHTS, CDR2 YDEGEE. The V segment lost 1 base and the J segment 4 bases; nucleotides outside the gene matches: 2. CDR3 coding DNA: TGTGCCAGCAGCTTGTGGACAGGGGGTTACAATGAGCAGTTCTTC. Amino acid sequence: CASSLWTGGYNEQFF.

This clonotype was observed a handful of times. J is TRBJ2-1 and V is TRBV6-5; the D gene is possibly TRBD2 (5 bases). Trimming pared 7 bases from V and 2 bases from J, leaving 12 bases between. Germline loops: CDR1 MNHEY, CDR2 SVGAGI. This CDR3 has 14 amino acids. The CDR3 coding sequence is TGTGCCAGCACCCGGGGTAGGGCCTACAATGAGCAGTTCTTC. The encoded protein is CASTRGRAYNEQFF.

The chain uses TRBV11-2 and TRBJ2-5; 7 positions match TRBD2. The CDR3 spans 15 residues. The germline V gene encodes CDR1 SGHAT and CDR2 FQNNGV. The V and J ends lost 5 bases and 5 bases, in that order; junction bases with no gene match: 11. In nucleotides, the CDR3 is TGTGCCAGCAGCCTCCAGGGAGCGGGGTGGGAGACCCAGTACTTC. Residues: CASSLQGAGWETQYF.

This chain connects TRBV20-1 to TRBJ2-6, with 7 bases identical to TRBD2. This CDR3 is 18 amino acids long. J was trimmed by 1 base and V by 3 bases; bases with no gene match: 12. Germline CDR1 reads DFQATT; CDR2 reads SNEGSKA (reference sequence). In DNA form, the CDR3 reads TGCAGTGCTAGTCAGCAGGGAGGGGTCTTATCTGGGGCCAACGTCCTGACTTTC. It encodes CSASQQGGVLSGANVLTF.

This chain uses TRBV9 with TRBJ2-1; D may be TRBD1 (7 bases). Germline loops: CDR1 SGDLS, CDR2 YYNGEE. The CDR3 length is 15 residues. Trimming took off 0 bases at V and 9 bases at J, with 16 bases between the two ends. The CDR3 region has the DNA TGTGCCAGCAGCGTAGATAATAGGGGGCGGGGTGAGCAGTTCTTC. Encoded protein: CASSVDNRGRGEQFF.

The genes are TRBV6-5 and TRBJ2-1; the match to TRBD2 covers 15 bases. Germline V gene lookup returns CDR1 MNHEY and CDR2 SVGAGI. The ends lost 6 bases at V and 9 bases at J; junction bases unmatched: 9. This CDR3 comprises 16 residues. CDR3 sequence: CASRDGLAGGPSEQFF. The DNA for the CDR3 is TGTGCCAGCAGGGATGGACTAGCGGGGGGGCCGAGTGAGCAGTTCTTC.

J is TRBJ2-5 and V is TRBV2, with D perhaps matching TRBD2 (6 bases). Matching the DNA end better, TRBJ2-7 makes the J call doubtful. The V gene's germline CDR1 is SNHLY and CDR2 FYNNEI. The CDR3 contains 14 residues. Here the CDR3 reads CASSPNPGDYEQYF. The CDR3 DNA reads TGTGCCAGCAGTCCAAATCCGGGAGACTACGAGCAGTACTTC.

This chain connects TRBV20-1 to TRBJ2-3; D may be TRBD1 (6 bases). V was shortened by 5 bases and J by 0 bases, with 9 bases between the two germline ends. This CDR3 contains 13 residues. In germline, CDR1 is DFQATT, CDR2 SNEGSKA (reference sequence). This CDR3 is CSAYRDSTDTQYF. DNA for the CDR3: TGCAGTGCTTACAGGGATAGCACAGATACGCAGTATTTT.

In this sample, this clonotype turned up a few times. The junction and the germline gene differ at one end; a read error may be behind it. The V gene is TRBV14, the J gene TRBJ2-1; TRBD2 matches 7 bases. This CDR3 spans 16 amino acids. CDR1 is SGHDN and CDR2 is FVKESK in the germline V gene. The CDR3 here is CASSRWGGLSYNGQFF. In nucleotides, the CDR3 is TGTGCCAGCAGCCGGTGGGGGGGATTATCCTACAATGGGCAGTTCTTC.

The chain employs TRBV9 and TRBJ2-6, with 7 bases matching TRBD1. From germline, CDR1 is SGDLS and CDR2 YYNGEE. The CDR3 totals 19 residues. Trimming at V came to 4 bases and at J to 0 bases, leaving 13 bases not matched to a gene. The CDR3 here is CASSRLTGQSNSGANVLTF. The DNA of the CDR3 is TGTGCCAGCAGCAGACTAACGGGACAGTCGAACTCTGGGGCCAACGTCCTGACTTTC.

Only one count was recorded for this clonotype. This rearrangement joins TRBV6-5 to TRBJ2-1, with D possibly TRBD1 on 5 matching bases. Trimming shortened V by 0 bases and J by 7 bases, and 16 bases separated the two germline ends. CDR1 and CDR2 (germline): MNHEY, SVGAGI. The CDR3 length is 16 residues. This CDR3 is CASSYSKRGGRNEQFF. The DNA of the CDR3 is TGTGCCAGCAGTTACTCGAAAAGGGGTGGTAGAAATGAGCAGTTCTTC.

This chain connects TRBV6-6 to TRBJ1-2; no clear D gene. The CDR3 contains 14 residues. V was pared by 8 bases and J by 4 bases, with 17 bases between. Germline V CDR1 and CDR2: MNHNY, SVGAGI (reference sequence). The CDR3 nucleotides are TGTGCCAGCGGGATGGGCCGGGCAGGCTATGGCTACACCTTC. Translated: CASGMGRAGYGYTF.

The V call is TRBV12-3 or TRBV12-4, the J call TRBJ2-1; possible D gene TRBD2, 5 bases. This CDR3 has 13 residues. V lost 5 bases and J lost 10, with 15 bases in between. This CDR3 reads CASSPTRVREQFF. The DNA for the CDR3 is TGTGCCAGCAGTCCCACTAGGGTCCGCGAGCAGTTCTTC.

The V gene is TRBV2, the J gene TRBJ2-3, with TRBD2 identical over 9 bases. J was trimmed by 2 bases and V by 4 bases; bases with no gene match: 10. The CDR3 totals 17 residues. Germline loops: CDR1 SNHLY, CDR2 FYNNEI. CDR3 protein: CASSARGLARLTDTQYF. The CDR3 DNA reads TGTGCCAGCAGTGCAAGGGGACTAGCAAGGCTCACAGATACGCAGTATTTT.

The chain uses TRBV15 and TRBJ1-6, with D unresolved. Trimming removed 6 bases from V and 9 bases from J, with 6 bases in between. The CDR3 is made up of 11 amino acids. The germline CDR1 and CDR2 sequences are LNHNV and YYDKDF (reference sequence). The CDR3 spells CATSFGSPLHF. In DNA form, the CDR3 reads TGTGCCACCAGTTTTGGTTCACCCCTCCACTTT.

This clonotype was seen more than once but under ten times. The gene calls are TRBV7-2 and TRBJ2-1; D is ambiguous. V was clipped by 5 bases and J by 6 bases, with 11 bases between them. CDR3 length: 13 amino acids. Germline V gives CDR1 SGHTA, CDR2 FQGNSA. CDR3 region: CASSPPSPNEQFF. The CDR3 DNA is TGTGCCAGCAGCCCACCTTCCCCCAATGAGCAGTTCTTC. Drawing the rest from reference TRBV7-2 and TRBJ2-1, the complete variable domain is GAGVSQSPSNKVTEKGKDVELRCDPISGHTALYWYRQSLGQGLEFLIYFQGNSAPDKSGLPSDRFSAERTGGSVSTLTIQRTQQEDSAVYLCASSPPSPNEQFFGPGTRLTVL.

This clonotype was observed once. V is TRBV7-9 and J is TRBJ2-5; TRBD2 aligns across 9 bases. CDR1 and CDR2 from the germline V gene are SEHNR and FQNEAQ (reference sequence). This CDR3 is built from 16 residues. Losses at the gene ends were 5 bases for V and 2 bases for J; bases not matched to a gene: 9. CDR3 in DNA: TGTGCCAGCAGCCTCGCCTCAGCGGGGGGACAAGAGACCCAGTACTTC. Amino acids: CASSLASAGGQETQYF. Drawing the rest from reference TRBV7-9 and TRBJ2-5, the complete variable domain is DTGVSQNPRHKITKRGQNVTFRCDPISEHNRLYWYRQTLGQGPEFLTYFQNEAQLEKSRLLSDRFSAERPKGSFSTLEIQRTEQGDSAMYLCASSLASAGGQETQYFGPGTRLLVL.

The rearrangement joins TRBV10-3 to TRBJ2-5, with 15 bases matching TRBD2. Trimming at V came to 6 bases and at J to 11 bases, leaving 16 bases not matched to a gene. This CDR3 comprises 17 residues. The germline V gene encodes CDR1 ENHRY and CDR2 SYGVKD. CDR3 sequence reads: CAISPGLAGGTIGEQYF. The CDR3 DNA is TGTGCCATCAGCCCCGGACTAGCGGGAGGGACTATAGGAGAGCAGTACTTC.